A single sample gave rise to the 4 T cell receptor beta chains below, sequenced in a study of shared T cell receptors in the human thymus. Measured with immunoSEQ multiplex PCR; TCRdb has only the in-frame clones, and not every one. The sample has 650,000 to 950,000 clones, roughly 88% seen once. This sample was also put to use in a study of human thymus T cells.

Source material: thymocytes. Receptors were obtained from a girl in the first two years of life with a congenital heart defect.

V and J are TRBV9 and TRBJ1-2; D may be TRBD1 (5 bases). Trimming removed 0 bases at V and 13 bases at J, with 13 bases between. CDR1 and CDR2 (germline): SGDLS, YYNGEE. The CDR3 runs to 12 residues. The CDR3 region is CASSVGGRSLTF. CDR3 bases: TGTGCCAGCAGCGTAGGGGGCAGGTCTCTCACCTTC.

This chain's CDR3 is CASSGGTRETQYF. CDR3 DNA sequence: TGTGCCAGCAGCGGCGGGACTCGAGAGACCCAGTACTTC. This chain joins TRBV5-4 and TRBJ2-5; possible D gene TRBD2, 6 bases. V shed 4 bases and J shed 4 bases, with 11 bases lying between them. CDR3 length: 13 amino acids. Germline-derived CDR1 and CDR2 are SGHNT and YYREEE (reference sequence).

This sequence joins TRBV4-2 and TRBJ1-6; D gene ambiguous. This CDR3 has 17 amino acids. Germline values: CDR1 LGHNA, CDR2 YNFKEQ. V lost 0 bases, J lost 7 bases, and 16 bases lay in between. CDR3 coding DNA: TGTGCCAGCAGCCAAGATCGACGGGGTTCGCGGAATTCACCCCTCCACTTT. Amino acid sequence: CASSQDRRGSRNSPLHF.

This rearrangement joins TRBV5-1 to TRBJ2-1; 8 bases agree with TRBD2. The CDR3 has 16 residues. Germline V gene sequence: CDR1 SGHRS, CDR2 YFSETQ. J was trimmed by 8 bases and V by 0 bases; bases with no gene match: 10. The CDR3 nucleotides read TGCGCCAGCAGCTTGGACGGGCGGGGGGATGGGGATGAGCAGTTCTTC. Encoded protein: CASSLDGRGDGDEQFF.